A single sample is the source of the 18 T cell receptor beta chains below, sequenced in a study of T-cell reconstitution after alpha-beta-depleted transplantation in children. Unique molecular identifiers were built into the TCRbeta library. TCRdb fed the PCR reads into MiXCR, producing one record per CDR3 protein. Found here are 70,000 to 95,000 distinct CDR3 sequences, over 9% of them singletons; the top ten hold over 11%. The sequencing used PBMCs from the stem cell graft donor, collected from the stem cell graft. Receptors originate from a human donor who donated a stem cell graft to a child with inherited bone marrow failure.

This clonotype showed up many times. V gene TRBV4-2 combines with J gene TRBJ1-1; perhaps TRBD1 as D (6 bases). The germline V and J ends were trimmed by 4 bases and 3 bases, with 15 bases remaining between them. The length of the CDR3 is 15 residues. Germline V lookup: CDR1 LGHNA, CDR2 YNFKEQ. CDR3 coding DNA: TGTGCCAGCAGCCTTACAGGGTTGGTGGACACTGAAGCTTTCTTT. It codes for CASSLTGLVDTEAFF.

This clonotype was detected ten times or more. The chain has TRBV19 and TRBJ2-4; 8 nucleotides agree with TRBD1. The ends lost 5 bases at V and 0 bases at J; junction bases unmatched: 3. CDR3 size: 15 residues. Germline loops: CDR1 LNHDA, CDR2 SQIVND (reference sequence). The CDR3 is CASSPQGAAKNIQYF. Written as DNA, the CDR3 is TGTGCCAGTAGTCCCCAGGGGGCAGCCAAAAACATTCAGTACTTC.

This clonotype has at least ten counts. The gene calls are TRBV27 and TRBJ1-4; D gene unclear. The CDR3 is 14 residues long. Per the germline V gene, CDR1 is MNHEY and CDR2 is SMNVEV (reference sequence). V was cut by 6 bases and J by 7 bases, with 15 bases left in between. CDR3 bases: TGTGCCAGCAGGCTCGGCTCGGCGGGTGAAAAACTGTTTTTT. This gives the protein CASRLGSAGEKLFF.

The sample holds many counts of this clonotype. The junction departs from germline at one end; a sequencing error may be responsible. This chain's CDR3 is CASSLAGGNTEAFF. In nucleotides, the CDR3 is TGTGCCAGCAGTCTAGCAGGGGGAAACACTGAAGCTTTCTTT. This chain connects TRBV12-3 or TRBV12-4 to TRBJ1-1; 7 bases fit TRBD1. The CDR3 length is 14 residues.

This clonotype was observed at least ten times. The rearrangement links TRBV28 to TRBJ2-5; the match to TRBD2 covers 10 bases. From germline, CDR1 is MDHEN and CDR2 SYDVKM. The CDR3 sequence is 17 residues long. V shed 2 bases and J 2 bases; nucleotides not matched to a gene: 8. For the CDR3, the DNA is TGTGCCAGCAGTTTAGAGGGGGGACTAGCGTTTCAAGAGACCCAGTACTTC. Protein product: CASSLEGGLAFQETQYF.

V usage is TRBV7-6 and J usage is TRBJ1-2; D remains unclear. Looked up from germline, CDR1 is SGHVS and CDR2 is FNYEAQ. The CDR3 spans 13 residues. V was trimmed by 2 bases and J by 6 bases, leaving 10 bases between them. CDR3 amino acids: CASSLLAEDGYTF. CDR3 bases: TGTGCCAGCAGCTTATTGGCAGAAGATGGCTACACCTTC.

This clonotype was detected ten times or more. The chain has TRBV7-8 and TRBJ1-5; the D is unclear. Trimming removed 4 bases at V and 7 bases at J, with 14 bases between. The CDR3 contains 14 residues. CDR1 SGHVS and CDR2 FQNEAQ come from the germline V gene. CDR3 sequence reads: CASSSKRLAQPQHF. CDR3 nucleotide sequence: TGTGCCAGCAGCTCGAAAAGGTTGGCCCAGCCCCAGCATTTT. Variable domain in full (rest from reference TRBV7-8 and TRBJ1-5): GAGVSQSPRYKVAKRGQDVALRCDPISGHVSLFWYQQALGQGPEFLTYFQNEAQLDKSGLPSDRFFAERPEGSVSTLKIQRTQQEDSAVYLCASSSKRLAQPQHFGDGTRLSIL.

This clonotype appeared many times. The chain employs TRBV5-1 and TRBJ1-5, with D hard to call. V gave up 0 bases and J gave up 0 bases, with 7 bases separating them. Germline loops: CDR1 SGHRS, CDR2 YFSETQ. The CDR3 covers 15 residues. The CDR3 loop is CASSLGTDSNQPQHF. In DNA form, the CDR3 reads TGCGCCAGCAGCTTGGGGACGGATAGCAATCAGCCCCAGCATTTT.

This clonotype was recorded at least ten times. The chain uses TRBV27 and TRBJ2-1; D ambiguous. The germline gives CDR1 MNHEY, CDR2 SMNVEV (reference sequence). V shed 6 bases and J shed 1 base, with 16 bases lying between them. The CDR3 runs 16 residues. The CDR3 loop is CASSHPDPNSYNEQFF. The DNA of the CDR3 is TGTGCCAGCAGCCATCCAGACCCCAATTCCTACAATGAGCAGTTCTTC.

This clonotype occurred a few times. The chain combines TRBV11-3 with TRBJ2-1, with D unclear. The CDR3 spans 13 residues. Trimming removed 5 bases from V and 2 bases from J, with 7 bases in between. CDR1 and CDR2 from the germline V gene are SGHNT and YENEEA. CDR3 amino acids: CASSPLPYNEQFF. Written as DNA, the CDR3 is TGTGCCAGCAGCCCCCTCCCCTACAATGAGCAGTTCTTC.

Ten or more counts support this clonotype. The V and J genes are TRBV20-1 and TRBJ2-1; D is tentatively TRBD1 or TRBD2 (5 bases each). The V end lost 3 bases, the J end lost 7 bases, and 10 bases lay between the germline ends. The length of the CDR3 is 12 residues. CDR1 is DFQATT and CDR2 is SNEGSKA in the germline V gene (reference sequence). The chain's CDR3 is CSASGATNEQFF. The CDR3, as DNA: TGCAGTGCTAGCGGGGCTACGAATGAGCAGTTCTTC.

This clonotype was detected ten times or more. This chain joins TRBV5-1 and TRBJ1-2, with a tentative D call TRBD1 (6 bases). The CDR3 loop spans 14 amino acids. From germline, CDR1 is SGHRS and CDR2 YFSETQ. V lost 4 bases and J 1 base, leaving 11 bases between the germline ends. The CDR3: CASSGGQLNYGYTF. The CDR3 nucleotides are TGCGCCAGCAGCGGGGGACAACTTAACTATGGCTACACCTTC.

This clonotype was detected many times. The rearrangement uses TRBV5-1 and TRBJ1-1, with 8 positions matching TRBD1. The CDR3 sequence is 15 residues long. The V gene's germline CDR1 is SGHRS and CDR2 YFSETQ. Trimming at V came to 4 bases and at J to 0 bases, leaving 5 bases not matched to a gene. For the CDR3, the DNA is TGCGCCAGCAGCGTAAGACAGGGGATGAACACTGAAGCTTTCTTT. It is translated as CASSVRQGMNTEAFF. Full variable domain (remainder filled in from reference TRBV5-1 and TRBJ1-1): KAGVTQTPRYLIKTRGQQVTLSCSPISGHRSVSWYQQTPGQGLQFLFEYFSETQRNKGNFPGRFSGRQFSNSRSEMNVSTLELGDSALYLCASSVRQGMNTEAFFGQGTRLTVV.

The chain has TRBV18 and TRBJ1-1; D possibly corresponds to TRBD1 (5 bases). From germline, CDR1 is KGHSH and CDR2 LQKENI. This CDR3 is 13 amino acids long. The germline V and J ends were trimmed by 3 bases and 4 bases, with 9 bases remaining between them. CDR3 DNA sequence: TGTGCCAGCTCACCCGCGGGGGGCACTGAAGCTTTCTTT. It encodes CASSPAGGTEAFF.

In its sample, this clonotype was seen a few times. The chain employs TRBV15 and TRBJ2-2, with a possible D match to TRBD2 (6 bases). The CDR3 extends over 15 amino acids. V was pared by 5 bases and J by 6 bases, with 16 bases between. The germline V gene has CDR1 LNHNV and CDR2 YYDKDF (reference sequence). The CDR3 DNA is TGTGCCACCAGCGGCCGGGACTTAGACCCCGGGGAGCTGTTTTTT. It specifies CATSGRDLDPGELFF.

This clonotype was picked up many times. The chain has TRBV2 and TRBJ2-7, with TRBD1 matching 8 bases. The CDR3 has 14 residues. Germline-derived CDR1 and CDR2 are SNHLY and FYNNEI. V was pared by 7 bases and J by 3 bases, with 8 bases of the junction left unmatched. The CDR3 reads CASMQPDRDYEQYF. CDR3 in DNA: TGTGCCAGCATGCAACCGGACAGGGACTACGAGCAGTACTTC.

In DNA, the CDR3 is TGCAGCGTCCCGGGCCTAGCGGGTATTATTTCCTACAATGAGCAGTTCTTC. Its translation: CSVPGLAGIISYNEQFF. The chain links TRBV20-1 to TRBJ2-1, with 8 bases matching TRBD2. The germline V gene encodes CDR1 DFQATT and CDR2 SNEGSKA (reference sequence). The CDR3 loop spans 17 amino acids.

This clonotype was detected many times. The rearrangement uses TRBV7-9 and TRBJ2-7, with D maybe TRBD2 (6 bases). The CDR3 contains 15 residues. Germline assignment: CDR1 SEHNR and CDR2 FQNEAQ (reference sequence). V was clipped by 5 bases and J by 3 bases, with 17 bases between them. The CDR3 DNA follows: TGTGCCAGCAGCCCCACCCTCGGGAGACTCTACGAGCAGTACTTC. Residues: CASSPTLGRLYEQYF. Full variable domain (outside the CDR3, taken from reference TRBV7-9 and TRBJ2-7): DTGVSQNPRHKITKRGQNVTFRCDPISEHNRLYWYRQTLGQGPEFLTYFQNEAQLEKSRLLSDRFSAERPKGSFSTLEIQRTEQGDSAMYLCASSPTLGRLYEQYFGPGTRLTVT.